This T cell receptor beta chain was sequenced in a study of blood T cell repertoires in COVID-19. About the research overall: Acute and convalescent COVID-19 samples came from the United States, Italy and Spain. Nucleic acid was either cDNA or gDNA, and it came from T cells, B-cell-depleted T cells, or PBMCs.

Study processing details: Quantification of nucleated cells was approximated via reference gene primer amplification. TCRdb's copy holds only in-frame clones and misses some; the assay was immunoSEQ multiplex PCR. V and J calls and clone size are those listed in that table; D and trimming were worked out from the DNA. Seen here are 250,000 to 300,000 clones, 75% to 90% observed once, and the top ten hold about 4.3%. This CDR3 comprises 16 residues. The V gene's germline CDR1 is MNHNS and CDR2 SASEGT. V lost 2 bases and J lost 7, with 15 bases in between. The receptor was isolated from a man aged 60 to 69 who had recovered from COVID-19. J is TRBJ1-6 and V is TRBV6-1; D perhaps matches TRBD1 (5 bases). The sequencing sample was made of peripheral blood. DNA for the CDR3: TGTGCCAGCAGTGAAAGCTGGGGCAGGGCGAATTCACCCCTCCACTTT. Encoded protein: CASSESWGRANSPLHF.